This T cell receptor (beta chain) was documented in a study of T cell repertoires in cytomegalovirus infection. Study as a whole: HLA-B-restricted CMV epitopes that are well studied were used alongside recently identified HLA-C-restricted ones.

Details on this clonotype: Its antigen is unidentified.

In TCRdb, the reads were re-called with MiXCR into one record per CDR3 protein. This repertoire shows roughly 340,000 distinct CDR3 sequences, almost 30% found once; its top ten account for over 15%. The germline V and J ends were trimmed by 1 base and 8 bases, with 11 bases remaining between them. This CDR3 is built from 13 residues. CDR1 and CDR2 from the germline V gene are SEHNR and FQNEAQ (reference sequence). Study-level points and caveats: CMV-specific HLA-C-restricted TCR beta clonotypes dominated the ex vivo response.

V is TRBV7-9 and J is TRBJ1-2; a possible D gene is TRBD1 (5 bases). The receptor's source is a human donor in good health (CMV status not recorded). Some clones in this sample may be carry-over from other donors' samples. The sequenced sample was cultured PBMCs, obtained from culture after CMV antigen stimulation. Written as DNA, the CDR3 is TGTGCCAGCAGCTTAGGGGGGTTTAGCGGCTACACCTTC. It encodes CASSLGGFSGYTF.